This entry lists 3 T cell receptor beta chains sequenced from one sample in a study of Graves' ophthalmopathy and Graves' hyperthyroidism. The study amplified TCR beta CDR3 regions using RNA transcripts. The workflow started with a first-round RT-PCR run with HTBI primers and then moved on to a second-round multiplex PCR. In TCRdb, the multiplex PCR reads were re-called with MiXCR into one record per CDR3 protein. The table lists around 1,000,000 distinct CDR3 sequences, about 36% of them singletons. Input material: peripheral blood or thyroid tissue (not recorded which). The receptors originated from an adult man with Graves' hyperthyroidism.

This clonotype was detected many times. The chain uses TRBV6-4 and TRBJ2-7; 9 nucleotides match TRBD2. With 0 bases clipped from V and 6 bases from J, the junction kept 6 bases outside the gene matches. This CDR3 region has 15 residues. CDR1 is MRHNA and CDR2 is SNTAGT in the germline V gene. The CDR3 sequence: CASSDSIAGVGEQYF. Here the CDR3 DNA reads TGTGCCAGCAGTGACTCGATAGCGGGAGTCGGCGAGCAGTACTTC.

The chain is built from TRBV6-2 or TRBV6-3 and TRBJ1-5, with D possibly TRBD1 on 6 matching bases. This CDR3 has 14 amino acids. The germline V gene has CDR1 MNHEY and CDR2 SVGEGT. Trimming removed 4 bases at V and 6 bases at J, with 13 bases between. The CDR3 bases are TGTGCCAGCAGTTTGACAGGCTTCTCTCAGCCCCAGCATTTT. Its protein is CASSLTGFSQPQHF.

V gene TRBV25-1 combines with J gene TRBJ1-1; 12 bases map to TRBD1. In germline, CDR1 is MGHDK, CDR2 SYGVNS. The CDR3 is 18 amino acids. The trim removed 6 bases at V and 5 bases at J, leaving 16 bases unmatched. As DNA, the CDR3 is TGTGCCAGCAGCCCCCACACCGGGACAGGGGGCGCGGGAACTGAAGCTTTCTTT. Amino acids: CASSPHTGTGGAGTEAFF.